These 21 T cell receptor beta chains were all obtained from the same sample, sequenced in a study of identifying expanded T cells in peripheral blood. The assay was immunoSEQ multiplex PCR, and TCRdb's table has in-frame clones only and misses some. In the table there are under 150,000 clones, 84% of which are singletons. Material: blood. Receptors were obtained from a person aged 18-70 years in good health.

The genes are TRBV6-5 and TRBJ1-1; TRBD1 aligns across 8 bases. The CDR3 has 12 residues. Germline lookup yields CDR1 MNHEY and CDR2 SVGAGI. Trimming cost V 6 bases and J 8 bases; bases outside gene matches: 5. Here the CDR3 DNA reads TGTGCCAGCAGCCACAGGGGGGCCGAAGCTTTCTTT. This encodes CASSHRGAEAFF.

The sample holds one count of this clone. For the CDR3, the DNA is TGCGCCAGCAGCTTCTGGGGTGACACTGAAGCTTTCTTT. It yields the protein CASSFWGDTEAFF. The chain links TRBV5-1 to TRBJ1-1; D uncertain. Germline V CDR1 and CDR2: SGHRS, YFSETQ. Trimming stripped 2 bases from V and 3 bases from J, with 8 bases between. The CDR3 is made up of 13 amino acids.

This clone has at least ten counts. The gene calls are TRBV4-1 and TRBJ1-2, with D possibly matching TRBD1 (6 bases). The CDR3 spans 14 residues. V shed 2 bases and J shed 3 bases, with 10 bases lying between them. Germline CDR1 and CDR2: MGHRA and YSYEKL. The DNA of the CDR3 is TGCGCCAGCAGCCAAAGGGGGACCTACTATGGCTACACCTTC. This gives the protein CASSQRGTYYGYTF.

In DNA form, the CDR3 reads TGCGCCAGCAGCCGAGGACGGGGGAGCACTGAAGCTTTCTTT. Translation: CASSRGRGSTEAFF. The J gene is TRBJ1-1, the V gene TRBV4-3; D is possibly TRBD1 (5 bases). This CDR3 contains 14 residues. Germline loops: CDR1 LGHNA, CDR2 YSLEER. V was shortened by 4 bases and J by 4 bases, with 13 bases between the two germline ends.

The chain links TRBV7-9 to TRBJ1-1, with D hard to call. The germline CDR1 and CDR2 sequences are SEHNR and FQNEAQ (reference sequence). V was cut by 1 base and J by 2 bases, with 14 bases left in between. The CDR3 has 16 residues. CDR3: CASSLVRGFGNTEAFF. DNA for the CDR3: TGTGCCAGCAGCTTAGTACGGGGTTTCGGAAACACTGAAGCTTTCTTT. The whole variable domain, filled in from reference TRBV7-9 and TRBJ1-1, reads DTGVSQNPRHKITKRGQNVTFRCDPISEHNRLYWYRQTLGQGPEFLTYFQNEAQLEKSRLLSDRFSAERPKGSFSTLEIQRTEQGDSAMYLCASSLVRGFGNTEAFFGQGTRLTVV.

DNA of the CDR3: TGTGCCAGCTCCCAAGACAGGCATAATTCACCCCTCCACTTT. Translating it yields CASSQDRHNSPLHF. This chain connects TRBV18 to TRBJ1-6, with D perhaps matching TRBD1 (6 bases). Trimming left V 6 bases short and J 5 bases short, with 11 bases between. CDR3 length: 14 amino acids. Germline values: CDR1 KGHSH, CDR2 LQKENI.

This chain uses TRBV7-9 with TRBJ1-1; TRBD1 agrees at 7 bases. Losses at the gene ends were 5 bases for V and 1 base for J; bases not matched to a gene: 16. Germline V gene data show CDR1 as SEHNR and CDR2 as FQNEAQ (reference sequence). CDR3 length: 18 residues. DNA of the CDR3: TGTGCCAGCAGCCGAGGGGACAGCGCAGCGGTATCGAACACTGAAGCTTTCTTT. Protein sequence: CASSRGDSAAVSNTEAFF.

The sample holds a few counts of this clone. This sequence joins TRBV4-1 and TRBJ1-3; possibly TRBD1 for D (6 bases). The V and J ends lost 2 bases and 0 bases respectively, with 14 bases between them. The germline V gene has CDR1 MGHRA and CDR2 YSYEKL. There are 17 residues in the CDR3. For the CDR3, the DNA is TGCGCCAGCAGCCAATCGATGGGGGCTAGCTCTGGAAACACCATATATTTT. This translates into CASSQSMGASSGNTIYF.

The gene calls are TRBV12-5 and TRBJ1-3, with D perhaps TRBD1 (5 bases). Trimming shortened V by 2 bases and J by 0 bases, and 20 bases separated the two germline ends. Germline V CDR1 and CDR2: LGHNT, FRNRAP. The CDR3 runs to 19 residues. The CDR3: CASGLQRLGVRDSGNTIYF. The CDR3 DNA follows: TGTGCTAGTGGTTTGCAAAGGTTGGGCGTCAGGGACTCTGGAAACACCATATATTTT. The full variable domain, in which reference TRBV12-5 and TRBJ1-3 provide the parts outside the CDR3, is DARVTQTPRHKVTEMGQEVTMRCQPILGHNTVFWYRQTMMQGLELLAYFRNRAPLDDSGMPKDRFSAEMPDATLATLKIQPSEPRDSAVYFCASGLQRLGVRDSGNTIYFGEGSWLTVV.

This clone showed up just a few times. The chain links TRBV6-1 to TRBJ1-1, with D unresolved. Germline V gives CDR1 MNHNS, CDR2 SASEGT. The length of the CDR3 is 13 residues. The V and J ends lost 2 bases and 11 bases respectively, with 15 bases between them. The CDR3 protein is CASSETPLRAAFF. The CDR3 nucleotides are TGTGCCAGCAGTGAAACGCCCCTGAGGGCCGCTTTCTTT.

CDR3 sequence (DNA): TGCGCCAGCAGCCCCAGAGAGGGTGTCGCATATGGCTACACCTTC. This gives the protein CASSPREGVAYGYTF. The V gene is TRBV4-1, the J gene TRBJ1-2; D is unresolved. Trimming pared 4 bases from V and 5 bases from J, leaving 17 bases between. The germline gives CDR1 MGHRA, CDR2 YSYEKL. This CDR3 has 15 residues.

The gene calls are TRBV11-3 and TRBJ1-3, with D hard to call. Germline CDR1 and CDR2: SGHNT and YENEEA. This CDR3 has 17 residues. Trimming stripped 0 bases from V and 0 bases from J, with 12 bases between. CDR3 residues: CASSLDRSASSGNTIYF. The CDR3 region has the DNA TGTGCCAGCAGCTTAGATCGGTCAGCCTCCTCTGGAAACACCATATATTTT. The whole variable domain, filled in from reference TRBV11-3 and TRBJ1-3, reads EAGVVQSPRYKIIEKKQPVAFWCNPISGHNTLYWYLQNLGQGPELLIRYENEEAVDDSQLPKDRFSAERLKGVDSTLKIQPAELGDSAVYLCASSLDRSASSGNTIYFGEGSWLTVV.

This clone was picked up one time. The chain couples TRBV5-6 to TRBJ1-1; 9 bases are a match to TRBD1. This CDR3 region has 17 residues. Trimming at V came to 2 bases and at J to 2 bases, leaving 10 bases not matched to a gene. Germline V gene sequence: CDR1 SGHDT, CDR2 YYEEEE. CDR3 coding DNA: TGTGCCAGCAGCTTTAGGACAGGGGCCTCAAGTAACACTGAAGCTTTCTTT. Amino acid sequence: CASSFRTGASSNTEAFF.

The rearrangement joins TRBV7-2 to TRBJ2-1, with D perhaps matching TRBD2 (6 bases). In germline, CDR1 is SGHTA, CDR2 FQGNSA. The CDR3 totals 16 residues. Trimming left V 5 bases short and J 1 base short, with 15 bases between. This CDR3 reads CASSVGPAGSYNEQFF. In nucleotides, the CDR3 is TGTGCCAGCAGCGTCGGGCCGGCGGGATCCTACAATGAGCAGTTCTTC. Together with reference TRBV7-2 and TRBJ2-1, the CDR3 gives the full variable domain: GAGVSQSPSNKVTEKGKDVELRCDPISGHTALYWYRQSLGQGLEFLIYFQGNSAPDKSGLPSDRFSAERTGGSVSTLTIQRTQQEDSAVYLCASSVGPAGSYNEQFFGPGTRLTVL.

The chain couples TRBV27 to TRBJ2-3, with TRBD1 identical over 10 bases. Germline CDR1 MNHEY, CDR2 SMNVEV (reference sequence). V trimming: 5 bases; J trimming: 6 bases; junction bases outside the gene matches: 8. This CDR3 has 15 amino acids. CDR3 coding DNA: TGTGCCAGCAGTACCGGGACAGGGGCTACGGATACGCAGTATTTT. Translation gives CASSTGTGATDTQYF.

The CDR3 sequence is CASSELFGPSYTF. The DNA for the CDR3 is TGTGCCAGCAGTGAACTCTTCGGGCCGAGCTACACCTTC. The J gene is TRBJ1-2, the V gene TRBV2; D gene unclear. Trimming removed 2 bases at V and 9 bases at J, with 13 bases between. The CDR3 contains 13 residues. Germline V gene lookup returns CDR1 SNHLY and CDR2 FYNNEI.

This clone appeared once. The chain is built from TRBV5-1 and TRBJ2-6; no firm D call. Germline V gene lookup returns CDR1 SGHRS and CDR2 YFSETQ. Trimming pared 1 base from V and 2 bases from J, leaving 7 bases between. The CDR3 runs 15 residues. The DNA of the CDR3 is TGCGCCAGCAGCTTGATGGGGACTGGGGCCAACGTCCTGACTTTC. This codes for CASSLMGTGANVLTF. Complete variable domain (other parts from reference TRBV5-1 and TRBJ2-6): KAGVTQTPRYLIKTRGQQVTLSCSPISGHRSVSWYQQTPGQGLQFLFEYFSETQRNKGNFPGRFSGRQFSNSRSEMNVSTLELGDSALYLCASSLMGTGANVLTFGAGSRLTVL.

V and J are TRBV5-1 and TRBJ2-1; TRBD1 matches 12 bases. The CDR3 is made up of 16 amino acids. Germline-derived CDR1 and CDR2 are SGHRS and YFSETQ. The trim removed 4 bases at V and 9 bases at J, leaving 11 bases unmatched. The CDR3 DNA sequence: TGCGCCAGCAGCCCGGGATCCGGGACAGGGGGCAGTGAGCAGTTCTTC. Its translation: CASSPGSGTGGSEQFF.

The CDR3, as DNA: TGTGCCTGGAGTAGTCAACGGTACAATGAGCAGTTCTTC. Protein product: CAWSSQRYNEQFF. The genes are TRBV30 and TRBJ2-1; the D is unclear. Between the trimmed V and J ends, which lost 2 bases and 4 bases, there was a span of 9 bases. Germline assignment: CDR1 GTSNPN and CDR2 SVGIG (reference sequence). The CDR3 extends over 13 amino acids.

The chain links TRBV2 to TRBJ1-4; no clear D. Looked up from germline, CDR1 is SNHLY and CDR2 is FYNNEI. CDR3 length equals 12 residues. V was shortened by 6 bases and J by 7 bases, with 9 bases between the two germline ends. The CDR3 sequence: CASRSETEKLFF. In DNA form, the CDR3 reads TGTGCCAGCAGGTCAGAAACTGAAAAACTGTTTTTT.

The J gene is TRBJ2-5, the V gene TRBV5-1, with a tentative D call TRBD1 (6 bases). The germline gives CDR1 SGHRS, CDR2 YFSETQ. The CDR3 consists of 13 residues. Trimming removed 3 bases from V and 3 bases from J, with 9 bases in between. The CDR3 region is CASSSGQKETQYF. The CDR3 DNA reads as TGCGCCAGCAGCTCAGGACAGAAAGAGACCCAGTACTTC.